This T cell receptor (beta chain) was obtained from a study of monozygotic twins with inflammatory bowel disease (dated by TCRdb to between 2019 and 2020). Some background on the complete study: A total of approximately 30 monozygotic twin pairs were included in the full study, comprising nine German pairs (four IBD-concordant, five IBD-discordant) and 19 IBD-discordant Danish pairs. The search for disease-associated traits relied mainly on comparing IBD patients with their genetically identical healthy co-twins within discordant pairs. Each individual had, on average, about 151 000 unique TCRalpha sequences and 181 000 unique TCRbeta sequences available for analysis.

From each donor, a roughly 2.3 ml peripheral blood sample was collected into PAXgene tubes and stored at -80 degrees C. Without any T cell sorting, total RNA was extracted from whole blood using the PAXgene blood miRNA kit on an automated QIAcube. Deep TCRalpha and TCRbeta repertoire profiling with unique molecular barcoding was performed on peripheral blood of monozygotic twin pairs concordant or discordant for inflammatory bowel disease. For every twin pair, smoking habits were documented, and each individual was categorised as a current, former or never smoker. Libraries were built with 5' RACE. Preparation of each TCR library used about 3,200 ng of total RNA. For each sample, cDNA synthesis with SMARTScribe reverse transcriptase was split into eight separate reactions. During cDNA synthesis, unique molecular identifiers containing a 6-nucleotide sample barcode were introduced by template switching. Amplification of TCRalpha and TCRbeta cDNA involved two nested PCRs of approximately 17 and 9 cycles, and each PCR was followed by bead purification. Before amplification, the cDNA was treated with uracil DNA-glycosylase and purified using the QIAquick PCR purification kit. The second PCR added Illumina TruSeq-compatible adapters along with sample-specific barcodes. Library quality and concentration were assessed using TapeStation and Qubit, and about 5.2 ng of each library was pooled. The pooled libraries were sequenced with 2 x 100 bp reads and custom sequencing primers on an Illumina HiSeq2500 single-index Rapid Run. In the paper's pipeline: MiGEC version 1.2.6 was used for UMI-based consensus assembly to correct PCR and sequencing errors. MiXCR version 2.1.1 handled V(D)J alignment, clonotype assembly and CDR3 extraction. Normalisation of gene usage, clonotype sharing and MAIT/NKT TCR abundance was achieved by analysing the top 1000, 10 000 and 20 000 clonotypes per sample. After downsampling to 27 000 UMIs, diversity was calculated as the inverse Simpson index using the vegan R package. Statistical testing used paired Mann-Whitney U tests on the discordant twin pairs and applied Benjamini-Hochberg correction for multiple testing. One entry per CDR3 protein sequence results from the TCRdb reprocessing of the reads, with DNA left out. TCRdb, rather than the study authors, made the V and J calls. Per the sample table, the count is approximately 330,000 distinct CDR3 sequences. The leading ten clones occupy around 2% of the sample.

With regard to this clonotype: The target of this receptor is not known.

General study outcomes and caveats: Different T cell subtypes could not be distinguished in the analysis. The results gave no support for a single strong signal or clonotype linked to IBD. No difference in repertoire similarity was observed between concordant and discordant twins, possibly owing to limited statistical power. IBD patients shared fewer clonotypes with other individuals than healthy twins did, most markedly in patients showing signs of disease activity. Because patients received different immunosuppressive treatments, the repertoires may have picked up extra background noise and variability between individuals. IBD patients had lower TCRbeta repertoire diversity, measured by the inverse Simpson index, than their healthy co-twins.

The sample comprised blood. This receptor was obtained from a human donor with ulcerative colitis or Crohn's disease, or a healthy co-twin of an affected twin (not recorded which).

The CDR3 loop reads CASSVDLTGFTEAFF. The receptor chain draws on TRBV9 and TRBJ1-1. Inclusive of the bounding cysteine and phenylalanine, the CDR3 is 15 residues long. No nucleotide data were recorded. CDR1 and CDR2 are drawn from the germline V gene: SGDLS, YYNGEE.